This TCR beta chain is from a study of T-cell memory formation after mild COVID-19. Study-wide findings and caveats: Specificity for SARS-CoV-2 was not confirmed among the second-wave clones peaking on day 37. A subset of responding clones appeared in pre-infection memory, suggesting cross-reactive memory joined.

Constant-segment-primed 5'RACE gave TCR alpha and TCR beta cDNA libraries with sample barcodes and UMIs. Via MiXCR, TCRdb re-called the 5' RACE reads, giving one row per CDR3 protein. The table includes hundreds of thousands of distinct CDR3 sequences, around 27% detected once. This clonotype was counted only a few times. What it binds is not known. The V end lost 0 bases, the J end lost 5 bases, and 9 bases lay between the germline ends. Per germline, CDR1 SGHRS and CDR2 YFSETQ. This CDR3 has 14 residues. Sequencing used PBMCs or a T cell subset sorted from them (not recorded which). The receptor was derived from an adult woman who had mild COVID-19 (a few samples of this study predate the infection). Cell type and time point are not known. The V call is TRBV5-1, the J call TRBJ2-1, with unresolved D. Here the CDR3 reads CASSLGGPNNEQFF. CDR3 DNA sequence: TGCGCCAGCAGCTTGGGCGGACCTAACAATGAGCAGTTCTTC.